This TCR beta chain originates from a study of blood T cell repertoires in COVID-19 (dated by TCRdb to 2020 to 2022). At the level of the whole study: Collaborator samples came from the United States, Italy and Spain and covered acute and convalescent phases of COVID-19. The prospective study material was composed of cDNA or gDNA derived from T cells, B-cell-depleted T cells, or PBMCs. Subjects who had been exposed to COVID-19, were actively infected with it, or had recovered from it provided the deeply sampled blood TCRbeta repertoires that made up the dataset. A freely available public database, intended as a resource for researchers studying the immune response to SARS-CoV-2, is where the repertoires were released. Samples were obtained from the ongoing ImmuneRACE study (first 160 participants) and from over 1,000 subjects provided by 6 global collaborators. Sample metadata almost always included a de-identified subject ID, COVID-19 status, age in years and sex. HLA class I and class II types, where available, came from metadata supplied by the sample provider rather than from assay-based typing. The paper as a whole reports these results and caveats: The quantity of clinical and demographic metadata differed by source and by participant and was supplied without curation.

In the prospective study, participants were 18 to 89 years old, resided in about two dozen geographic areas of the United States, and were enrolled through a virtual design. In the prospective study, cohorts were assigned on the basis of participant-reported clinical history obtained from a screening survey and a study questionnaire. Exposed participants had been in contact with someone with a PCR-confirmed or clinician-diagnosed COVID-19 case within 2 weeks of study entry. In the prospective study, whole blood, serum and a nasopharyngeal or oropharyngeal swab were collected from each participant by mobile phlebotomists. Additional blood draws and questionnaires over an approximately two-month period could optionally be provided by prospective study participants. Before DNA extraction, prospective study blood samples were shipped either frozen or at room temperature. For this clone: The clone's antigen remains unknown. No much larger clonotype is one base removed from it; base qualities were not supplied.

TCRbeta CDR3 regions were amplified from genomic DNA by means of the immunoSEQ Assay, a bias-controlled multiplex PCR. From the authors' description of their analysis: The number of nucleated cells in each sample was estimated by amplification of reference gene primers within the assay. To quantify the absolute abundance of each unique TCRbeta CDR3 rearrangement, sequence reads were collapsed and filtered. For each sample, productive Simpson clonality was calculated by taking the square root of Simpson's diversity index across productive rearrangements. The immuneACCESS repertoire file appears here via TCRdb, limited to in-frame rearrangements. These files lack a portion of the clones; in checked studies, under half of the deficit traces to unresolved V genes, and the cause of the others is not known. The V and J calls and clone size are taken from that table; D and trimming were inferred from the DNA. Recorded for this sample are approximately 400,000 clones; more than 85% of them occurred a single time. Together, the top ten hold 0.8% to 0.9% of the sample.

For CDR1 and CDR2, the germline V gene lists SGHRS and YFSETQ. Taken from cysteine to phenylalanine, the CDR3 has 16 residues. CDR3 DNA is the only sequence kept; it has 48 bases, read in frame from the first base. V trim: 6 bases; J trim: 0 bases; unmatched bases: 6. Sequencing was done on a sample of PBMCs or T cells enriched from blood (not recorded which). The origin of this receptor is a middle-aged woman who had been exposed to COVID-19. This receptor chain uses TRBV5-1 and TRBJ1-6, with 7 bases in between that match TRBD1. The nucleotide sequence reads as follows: TGCGCCAGCACTAGGGACAGCAGCTCCTATAATTCACCCCTCCACTTT. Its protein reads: CASTRDSSSYNSPLHF. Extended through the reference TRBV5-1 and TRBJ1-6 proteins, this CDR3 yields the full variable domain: KAGVTQTPRYLIKTRGQQVTLSCSPISGHRSVSWYQQTPGQGLQFLFEYFSETQRNKGNFPGRFSGRQFSNSRSEMNVSTLELGDSALYLCASTRDSSSYNSPLHFGNGTRLTVT.